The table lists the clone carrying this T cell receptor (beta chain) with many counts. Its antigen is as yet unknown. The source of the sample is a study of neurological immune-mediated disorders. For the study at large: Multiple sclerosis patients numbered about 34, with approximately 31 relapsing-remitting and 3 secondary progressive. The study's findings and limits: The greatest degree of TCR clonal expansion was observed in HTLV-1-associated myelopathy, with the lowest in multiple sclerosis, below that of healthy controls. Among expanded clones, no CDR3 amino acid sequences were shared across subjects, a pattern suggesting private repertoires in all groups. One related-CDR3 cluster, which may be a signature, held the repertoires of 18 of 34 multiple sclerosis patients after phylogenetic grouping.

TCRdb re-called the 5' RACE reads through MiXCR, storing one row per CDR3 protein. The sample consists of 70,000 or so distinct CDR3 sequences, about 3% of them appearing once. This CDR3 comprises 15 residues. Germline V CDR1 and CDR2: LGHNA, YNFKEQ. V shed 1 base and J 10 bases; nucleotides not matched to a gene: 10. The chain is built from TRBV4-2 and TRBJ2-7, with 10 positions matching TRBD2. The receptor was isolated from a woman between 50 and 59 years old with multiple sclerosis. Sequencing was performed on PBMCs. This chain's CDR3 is CASSQVGLAVTHQYF. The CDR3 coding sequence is TGTGCCAGCAGCCAAGTAGGACTAGCGGTCACGCATCAGTACTTC.